This T cell receptor (beta chain) was recorded in a study of T cells after yellow fever vaccination. A process of 5'RACE template switching, which added a universal primer site and UMIs, was used to make TCR cDNA. MiXCR, applied by TCRdb to the 5' RACE reads, yields one record per CDR3 protein. The sample consists of approximately 550,000 distinct CDR3 sequences, about a fifth of them appearing once. Concerning this clonotype itself: What it binds is unknown.

V was pared by 2 bases and J by 4 bases, with 11 bases between. The CDR3 sequence is 15 residues long. Germline CDR1 reads MNHEY; CDR2 reads SVGAGI. Broader study findings: Weaker, the secondary response had a peak occurring faster, on day 5 versus 15. Reappearing after the booster were most of the clones from primary vaccination (96% CD4, about 88% CD8).

The receptor comes from a man aged 25-45 years who received the YFV17D yellow fever vaccine. The chain employs TRBV6-5 and TRBJ1-4; perhaps TRBD1 as D (5 bases). The sequenced sample was PBMCs, obtained 15 days after the yellow fever booster vaccination. The CDR3 coding sequence is TGTGCCAGCAGTTACCGCGGGGCAATTAATGAAAAACTGTTTTTT. This sequence encodes CASSYRGAINEKLFF.